This T cell receptor (beta chain) is drawn from a study of blood T cell repertoires in COVID-19. Across the study: Collection of acute and convalescent COVID-19 samples took place in the United States, Italy and Spain.

The repertoire was sequenced with immunoSEQ multiplex PCR; TCRdb's copy has only in-frame clones and lacks some. The sample records around 300,000 clones, approximately 86% being singletons. Across 20 to 25 US areas, participants ranged in age from about 18 to 100 years. Researchers sorted participants into cohorts using their self-reported clinical history. Trimming removed 7 bases from V and 5 bases from J; junction bases left unmatched: 9. CDR3 length: 15 amino acids. CDR1 and CDR2 (germline): MNHEY, SVGAGI. The table lists this clone with a count of one. The sample taken for sequencing was PBMCs or T cells enriched from blood (not recorded which). The sequence derives from a woman younger than 35 who had recovered from COVID-19. The chain carries TRBV6-5 and TRBJ2-5, with TRBD2 matching 11 bases. The CDR3 region is CASNIAGGPRETQYF. The CDR3 bases are TGTGCCAGCAATATAGCGGGGGGGCCGAGGGAGACCCAGTACTTC.